The 11 T cell receptor beta chains below were found in one sample sequenced in a study of cytomegalovirus exposure and HLA in healthy donors. PCR used 60 Vbeta primers and 13 Jbeta primers. This table comes from immunoSEQ multiplex PCR, and its TCRdb copy is limited to in-frame clones, with some not included. The sample shows some 180,000 clones, roughly 85% of them seen only once. The sequencing input was PBMCs. These receptors were collected from a woman in her 30s in good health and CMV-seropositive.

This clone was observed a few times. The chain recombines TRBV4-2 with TRBJ1-6; no firm D call. Germline V gene data show CDR1 as LGHNA and CDR2 as YNFKEQ. The CDR3 length is 15 residues. The ends were cut back, 2 bases at V and 8 bases at J, with 13 bases in the middle. CDR3 protein: CASSQSGSGDSPLHF. CDR3 bases: TGTGCCAGCAGCCAATCCGGGAGTGGGGATTCACCCCTCCACTTT.

The sample holds a few counts of this clone. V and J are TRBV4-2 and TRBJ1-1, with D possibly being TRBD1 (5 bases). V lost 2 bases and J lost 0, with 7 bases in between. CDR1 LGHNA and CDR2 YNFKEQ come from the germline V gene. There are 14 residues in the CDR3. The CDR3 region has the DNA TGTGCCAGCAGCCAAACACAGGTGAACACTGAAGCTTTCTTT. Amino acids: CASSQTQVNTEAFF.

V gene TRBV7-9 combines with J gene TRBJ2-5; TRBD2 is a possible D gene (6 bases). The length of the CDR3 is 15 residues. Germline CDR1 and CDR2: SEHNR and FQNEAQ (reference sequence). Trimming shortened V by 5 bases and J by 2 bases, and 15 bases separated the two germline ends. The CDR3 DNA is TGTGCCAGCAGCCTGGTACGGGGGTGGCAAGAGACCCAGTACTTC. Amino acid sequence: CASSLVRGWQETQYF. Full variable domain (outside the CDR3, taken from reference TRBV7-9 and TRBJ2-5): DTGVSQNPRHKITKRGQNVTFRCDPISEHNRLYWYRQTLGQGPEFLTYFQNEAQLEKSRLLSDRFSAERPKGSFSTLEIQRTEQGDSAMYLCASSLVRGWQETQYFGPGTRLLVL.

The CDR3 loop reads CASSPDTIDKQFF. DNA for the CDR3: TGTGCCAGCAGCCCGGACACAATAGACAAGCAGTTCTTC. This chain joins TRBV11-3 and TRBJ2-1; D may be TRBD1 (5 bases). V was trimmed by 5 bases and J by 11 bases, leaving 16 bases between them. The CDR3 is 13 amino acids. Germline-derived CDR1 and CDR2 are SGHNT and YENEEA.

The chain employs TRBV11-3 and TRBJ2-7; D is possibly TRBD1 (6 bases). The germline V gene has CDR1 SGHNT and CDR2 YENEEA. V was clipped by 6 bases and J by 8 bases, with 11 bases between them. The CDR3 has 11 residues. In nucleotides, the CDR3 is TGTGCCAGCAGTCAGGGGCCCCAGCAGTACTTC. Protein sequence: CASSQGPQQYF.

V is TRBV18 and J is TRBJ1-5; 9 nucleotides match TRBD1. The ends lost 4 bases at V and 2 bases at J; junction bases unmatched: 9. The CDR3 covers 17 residues. Germline CDR1 KGHSH, CDR2 LQKENI. The CDR3 spells CASSLTDRGWGNQPQHF. In DNA, the CDR3 is TGTGCCAGCTCACTAACGGACAGGGGATGGGGCAATCAGCCCCAGCATTTT.

The rearrangement links TRBV27 to TRBJ1-6, with 10 bases matching TRBD1. The length of the CDR3 is 14 residues. The V segment lost 6 bases and the J segment 8 bases; nucleotides outside the gene matches: 4. Germline V lookup: CDR1 MNHEY, CDR2 SMNVEV (reference sequence). DNA for the CDR3: TGTGCCAGCAGGAGGGACAGGGGAGATTCACCCCTCCACTTT. Residues: CASRRDRGDSPLHF.

This chain links TRBV20-1 with TRBJ2-1; tentatively, D is TRBD2 (6 bases). The CDR3 has 10 residues. The germline gives CDR1 DFQATT, CDR2 SNEGSKA (reference sequence). The V end was cut by 6 bases, the J end by 12 bases, with 12 bases between. In nucleotides, the CDR3 is TGCAGTGCGGGAGGTGGCTGGCAGTTCTTC. This encodes CSAGGGWQFF.

This clone has only a few counts. The chain joins TRBV6-6 to TRBJ2-3; the match to TRBD2 covers 8 bases. This CDR3 spans 15 amino acids. Germline CDR1 is MNHNY and CDR2 is SVGAGI (reference sequence). With V trimmed by 3 bases and J by 6 bases, 8 bases remained unmatched. CDR3 nucleotide sequence: TGTGCCAGCAGTTATTTAAGAGCGGGAGAGGATACGCAGTATTTT. Its translation is CASSYLRAGEDTQYF.

The chain combines TRBV10-1 with TRBJ2-7; D ambiguous. V lost 0 bases and J lost 1, with 4 bases in between. The CDR3 has 13 residues. Germline CDR1 WNHNN, CDR2 SYGVQD (reference sequence). The CDR3 DNA reads TGCGCCAGCAGTGAGTCCCCTTCCTACGAGCAGTACTTC. Translation gives CASSESPSYEQYF.

This chain uses TRBV29-1 with TRBJ2-2; TRBD2 agrees at 7 bases. CDR3 length equals 16 residues. Germline assignment: CDR1 SQVTM and CDR2 ANQGSEA. The V and J ends lost 3 bases and 0 bases, in that order; junction bases with no gene match: 7. For the CDR3, the DNA is TGCAGCGTTGAGCTCCCTAGCGGATCGAACACCGGGGAGCTGTTTTTT. This gives the protein CSVELPSGSNTGELFF.